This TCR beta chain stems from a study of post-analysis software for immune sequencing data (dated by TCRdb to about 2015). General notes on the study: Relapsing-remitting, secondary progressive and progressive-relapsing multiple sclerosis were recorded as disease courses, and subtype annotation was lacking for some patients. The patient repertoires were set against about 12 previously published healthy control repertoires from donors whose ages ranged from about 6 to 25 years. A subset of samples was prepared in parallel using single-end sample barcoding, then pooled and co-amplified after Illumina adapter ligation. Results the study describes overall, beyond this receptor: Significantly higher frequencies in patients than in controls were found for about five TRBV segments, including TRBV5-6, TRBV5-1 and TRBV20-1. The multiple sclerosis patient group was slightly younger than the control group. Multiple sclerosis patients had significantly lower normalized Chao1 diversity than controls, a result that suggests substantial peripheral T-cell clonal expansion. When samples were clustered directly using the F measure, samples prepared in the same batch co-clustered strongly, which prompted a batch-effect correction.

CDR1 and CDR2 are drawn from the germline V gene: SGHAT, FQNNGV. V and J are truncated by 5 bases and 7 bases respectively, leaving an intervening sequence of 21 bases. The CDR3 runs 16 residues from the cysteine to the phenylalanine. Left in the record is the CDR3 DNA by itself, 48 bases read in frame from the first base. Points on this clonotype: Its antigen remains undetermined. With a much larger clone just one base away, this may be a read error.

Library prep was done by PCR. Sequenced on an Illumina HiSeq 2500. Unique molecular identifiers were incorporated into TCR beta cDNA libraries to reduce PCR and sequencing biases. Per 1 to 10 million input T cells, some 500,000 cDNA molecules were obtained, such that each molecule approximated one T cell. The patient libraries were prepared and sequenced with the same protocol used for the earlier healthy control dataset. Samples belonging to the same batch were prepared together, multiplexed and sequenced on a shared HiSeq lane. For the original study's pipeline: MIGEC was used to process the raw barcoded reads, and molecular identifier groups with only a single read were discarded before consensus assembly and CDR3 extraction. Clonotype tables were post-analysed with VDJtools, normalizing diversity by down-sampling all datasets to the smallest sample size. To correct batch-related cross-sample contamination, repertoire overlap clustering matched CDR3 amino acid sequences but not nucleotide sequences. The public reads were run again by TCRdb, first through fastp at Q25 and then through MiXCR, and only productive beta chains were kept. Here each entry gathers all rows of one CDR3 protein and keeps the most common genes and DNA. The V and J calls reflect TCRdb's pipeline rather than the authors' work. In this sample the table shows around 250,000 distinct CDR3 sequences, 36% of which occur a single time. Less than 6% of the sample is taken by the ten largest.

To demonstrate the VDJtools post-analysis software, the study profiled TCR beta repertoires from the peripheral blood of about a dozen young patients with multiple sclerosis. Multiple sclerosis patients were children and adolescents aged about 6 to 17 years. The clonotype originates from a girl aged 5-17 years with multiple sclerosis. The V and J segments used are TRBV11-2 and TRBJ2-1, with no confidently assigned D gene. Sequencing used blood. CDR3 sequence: CASSVQPTSSGNEQFF. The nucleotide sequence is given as TGTGCCAGCAGCGTCCAGCCTACATCTAGTGGTAATGAGCAGTTCTTC. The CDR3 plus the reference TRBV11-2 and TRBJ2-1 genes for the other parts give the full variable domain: EAGVAQSPRYKIIEKRQSVAFWCNPISGHATLYWYQQILGQGPKLLIQFQNNGVVDDSQLPKDRFSAERLKGVDSTLKIQPAKLEDSAVYLCASSVQPTSSGNEQFFGPGTRLTVL.